The source of this TCR beta chain is a study of OX40 agonist ivuxolimab in advanced cancers. Overall study context: Patients assigned to dose escalation were diagnosed with hepatocellular carcinoma, melanoma, renal cell or head and neck cancer. Among those enrolled, mean age was about 58 years (range about 23 to 90) and 82.7% were male. Study results and caveats: Patients with a partial response at 0.1-3.0 mg/kg had among the lowest clonal expansion.

Some clones are missing from TCRdb's copy, which holds only in-frame ones; the method was immunoSEQ multiplex PCR. The sample consists of more than 65,000 clones, roughly 77% of them appearing once. On this clone itself: The antigen is undetermined.

This CDR3 is built from 15 residues. V lost 2 bases, J lost 2 bases, and 13 bases lay in between. Germline assignment: CDR1 MNHNS and CDR2 SASEGT. This chain uses TRBV6-1 with TRBJ2-7; perhaps TRBD1 as D (6 bases). The receptor was isolated from an adult with an advanced solid tumor such as melanoma, head and neck, liver or kidney cancer. The sequenced sample was CD4+ or CD8+ T cells sorted from blood, obtained in a trial of the OX40 agonist ivuxolimab. Here the CDR3 DNA reads TGTGCCAGCAGTGAATCCCCGGCAGGGGCCTACGAGCAGTACTTC. It codes for CASSESPAGAYEQYF.